Listed below are T cell receptor beta chains from one sample, sequenced in a study of human T cells and chemical hapten exposure. Using its own MiXCR run on the RACE reads, TCRdb lists one record per CDR3 protein. The top ten hold approximately 6.7% of the sample, which has roughly 200,000 distinct CDR3 sequences, about 22% seen once. The sample in question was whole blood, obtained in connection with sensitization to the hapten diphenylcyclopropenone (DPC). The source of these receptors is a woman in her 50s with alopecia areata. Some clones in this sample may be carry-over from other donors' samples. CDR3s include the opening cysteine and the closing phenylalanine or tryptophan. Each record gives: J gene, V gene, D gene, clone size, CDR3 protein, CDR3 DNA. A D gene is named only where the DNA matches it firmly. Rows give clone size only sometimes, using once, few, many, or a class for an expanded clone.

j_gene: TRBJ1-1
v_gene: TRBV20-1
d_gene: -
abundance: few
CDR3aa: CSARGGGQWAEAFF
CDR3nt: TGCAGTGCTAGGGGAGGAGGGCAATGGGCTGAAGCTTTCTTT

j_gene: TRBJ2-1
v_gene: TRBV5-1
d_gene: -
abundance: -
CDR3aa: CASSLVSGVYNEQFF
CDR3nt: TGCGCCAGCAGCTTGGTTTCAGGGGTCTACAATGAGCAGTTCTTC

j_gene: TRBJ1-1
v_gene: TRBV5-1
d_gene: TRBD1
abundance: -
CDR3aa: CASSDPPGQGAQNTEAFF
CDR3nt: TGCGCCAGCAGCGATCCCCCGGGACAGGGGGCGCAGAACACTGAAGCTTTCTTT

j_gene: TRBJ1-5
v_gene: TRBV7-2
d_gene: -
abundance: many
CDR3aa: CASSKQTGTNSNQPQHF
CDR3nt: TGTGCCAGCAGCAAGCAGACAGGCACTAATAGCAATCAGCCCCAGCATTTT

j_gene: TRBJ1-2
v_gene: TRBV7-2
d_gene: TRBD1
abundance: few
CDR3aa: CASSLNPGQVPGYTF
CDR3nt: TGTGCCAGCAGCCTAAACCCCGGACAGGTCCCTGGCTACACCTTC

j_gene: TRBJ2-1
v_gene: TRBV5-1
d_gene: -
abundance: -
CDR3aa: CASSLNHGSRGYNEQFF
CDR3nt: TGCGCCAGCAGCTTGAATCACGGGAGTCGGGGCTACAATGAGCAGTTCTTC

j_gene: TRBJ2-3
v_gene: TRBV4-1
d_gene: TRBD2
abundance: -
CDR3aa: CASSQDLSGVDTQYF
CDR3nt: TGCGCCAGCAGCCAAGATCTTAGCGGGGTAGATACGCAGTATTTT

j_gene: TRBJ2-5
v_gene: TRBV5-1
d_gene: -
abundance: -
CDR3aa: CASSFTGFETQYF
CDR3nt: TGCGCCAGCAGCTTTACAGGGTTTGAGACCCAGTACTTC

j_gene: TRBJ1-1
v_gene: TRBV20-1
d_gene: -
abundance: -
CDR3aa: CSANRDTHMNTEAFF
CDR3nt: TGCAGTGCGAACCGGGACACCCACATGAACACTGAAGCTTTCTTT

j_gene: TRBJ1-4
v_gene: TRBV7-2
d_gene: -
abundance: -
CDR3aa: CASSGSLVEKLFF
CDR3nt: TGTGCCAGCAGCGGATCCCTGGTGGAAAAACTGTTTTTT

j_gene: TRBJ2-5
v_gene: TRBV6-6
d_gene: -
abundance: few
CDR3aa: CASSFEAWGTQYF
CDR3nt: TGTGCCAGCAGTTTCGAGGCCTGGGGGACCCAGTACTTC

j_gene: TRBJ2-3
v_gene: TRBV7-2
d_gene: TRBD2
abundance: -
CDR3aa: CASSSRLAGYADTQYF
CDR3nt: TGTGCCAGCAGCTCCAGGCTAGCGGGATATGCAGATACGCAGTATTTT

j_gene: TRBJ2-3
v_gene: TRBV7-2
d_gene: TRBD2
abundance: -
CDR3aa: CASSLAGGPGDTQYF
CDR3nt: TGTGCCAGCAGCTTAGCGGGAGGGCCTGGAGATACGCAGTATTTT

j_gene: TRBJ2-1
v_gene: TRBV12-5
d_gene: -
abundance: -
CDR3aa: CASGLAVLSEQFF
CDR3nt: TGTGCTAGTGGTTTGGCAGTTTTAAGCGAGCAGTTCTTC

j_gene: TRBJ2-5
v_gene: TRBV13
d_gene: TRBD2
abundance: -
CDR3aa: CASLERGYQETQYF
CDR3nt: TGTGCCAGCCTCGAGCGGGGCTATCAAGAGACCCAGTACTTC

j_gene: TRBJ2-1
v_gene: TRBV20-1
d_gene: -
abundance: few
CDR3aa: CSARDLLRDASYNEQFF
CDR3nt: TGCAGTGCTAGAGACCTTCTCCGGGACGCGAGTTACAATGAGCAGTTCTTC

j_gene: TRBJ2-1
v_gene: TRBV10-3
d_gene: TRBD2
abundance: -
CDR3aa: CAISEGGRIPNEQFF
CDR3nt: TGTGCCATCAGTGAAGGCGGGAGGATCCCCAATGAGCAGTTCTTC